This T cell receptor beta chain stems from a study of blood T cells in healthy people across ages. Study outcomes and limitations: TCR beta diversity was tightly associated with the proportion of naive T cells.

Researchers isolated at least 6 million PBMCs per sample. With a J-beta primer mix and a sample-barcoded 5' primer, a second PCR ran roughly 6 to 12 cycles. The study obtained at least 3 million CDR3-containing paired-end reads from every sample. TCRdb ran MiXCR on the 5' RACE reads and lists one entry per CDR3 protein. Among almost 550,000 distinct CDR3 sequences listed, around 24% were seen once. Germline CDR1 and CDR2: MRHNA and SNTAGT. The CDR3 has 15 amino acids. V was trimmed by 3 bases and J by 0 bases, leaving 9 bases between them. This clonotype was recorded at least ten times. The antigen is unknown. This same sample was also taken into another study, of T cells of mothers and their children. That study reports: A second PCR was performed with the M1S primer. This primer added sample barcodes and 2-4 random nucleotides.

The rearrangement uses TRBV6-4 and TRBJ2-1; D might be TRBD2 (6 bases). The TCR originated in a boy between 10 and 17 years old in good health. The sample taken for sequencing was blood. CDR3 sequence reads: CASSDGGSSYNEQFF. The CDR3 DNA follows: TGTGCCAGCAGTGATGGGGGGAGCTCCTACAATGAGCAGTTCTTC.